This T cell receptor (beta chain) was obtained from a study of persistence of HIV-infected CD4 T cells. Study in general: Two participants gave one leukapheresis sample; others gave up to roughly 180 mL blood repeatedly.

The immunoSEQ assay was version 4, run in survey mode. Libraries were prepared by immunoSEQ multiplex PCR; TCRdb keeps only in-frame clonotypes and omits some of them. The sample lists tens of thousands of clones, around 74% occurring once. Cells were stimulated with overlapping HIV-1 Gag 15-mer peptides. Responding CD4+ T cells were sorted by upregulation of both CD40 ligand and CD69. Donors had CD4+ T cell counts above 400 cells/uL and were CMV-seropositive. Study-wide findings and caveats: TCRbeta richness was lower in CMV- and Gag-responding cells than in anti-CD3/anti-CD28-responding cells. Bulk TCR data could not be restricted to HIV-1-infected CMV-responding cells.

Concerning this clone itself: Its antigen is undetermined.

CDR3 size: 12 residues. The V segment lost 6 bases and the J segment 6 bases; nucleotides outside the gene matches: 5. Germline V gene lookup returns CDR1 MNHEY and CDR2 SVGAGI. The V gene is TRBV6-5, the J gene TRBJ2-7; 7 nucleotides align to TRBD2. The material was CD4+ T cells sorted from PBMCs after roughly 19-hour stimulation, obtained from a patient who received antiretroviral therapy. The sequence was collected from an adult man with HIV who was CMV-seropositive. CDR3 in DNA: TGTGCCAGCAGCGACCAGCGGGGCGAGCAGTACTTC. The encoded protein is CASSDQRGEQYF.